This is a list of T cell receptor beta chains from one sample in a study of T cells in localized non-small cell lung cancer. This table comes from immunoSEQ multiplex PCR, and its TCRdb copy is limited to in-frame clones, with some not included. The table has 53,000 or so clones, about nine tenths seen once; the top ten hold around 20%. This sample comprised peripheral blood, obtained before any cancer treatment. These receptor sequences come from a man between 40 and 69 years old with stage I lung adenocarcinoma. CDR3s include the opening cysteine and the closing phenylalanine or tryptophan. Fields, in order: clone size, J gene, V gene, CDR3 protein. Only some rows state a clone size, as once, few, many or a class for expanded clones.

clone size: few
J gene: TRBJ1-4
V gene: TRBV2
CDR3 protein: CASSVGRLQEKLFF

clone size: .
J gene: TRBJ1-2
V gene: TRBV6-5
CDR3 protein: CASSKVQGAGDGYTF

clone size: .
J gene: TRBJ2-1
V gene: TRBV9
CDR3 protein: CASSVGGSPRDEQFF

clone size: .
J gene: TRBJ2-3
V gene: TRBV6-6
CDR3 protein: CASRSGRGSTDTQYF

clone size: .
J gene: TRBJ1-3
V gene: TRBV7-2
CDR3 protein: CASSLVSGNTIYF

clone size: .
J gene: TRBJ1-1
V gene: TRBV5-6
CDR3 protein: CASSVSQGAGNTEAFF

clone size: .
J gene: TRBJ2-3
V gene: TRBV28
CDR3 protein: CASSKTTDTQYF

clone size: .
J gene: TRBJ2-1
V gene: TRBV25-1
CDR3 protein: CASSEGFNEQFF

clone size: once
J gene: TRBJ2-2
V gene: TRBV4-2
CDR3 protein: CASSQNTGELFF

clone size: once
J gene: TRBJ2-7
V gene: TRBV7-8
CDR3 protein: CASSLEQGAGEQYF

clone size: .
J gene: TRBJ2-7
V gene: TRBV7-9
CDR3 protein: CASSSGLAGAYEQYF

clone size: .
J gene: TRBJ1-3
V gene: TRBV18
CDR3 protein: CASSPPGQATGNTIYF

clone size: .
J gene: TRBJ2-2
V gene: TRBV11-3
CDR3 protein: CASSLGTSGSWSTGELFF

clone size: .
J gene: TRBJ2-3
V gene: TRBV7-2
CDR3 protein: CASSQLGRGADTQYF

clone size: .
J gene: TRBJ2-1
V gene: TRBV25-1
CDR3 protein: CASRATGRDHNEQFF

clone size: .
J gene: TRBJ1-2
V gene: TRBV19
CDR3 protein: CASSLLNYGYTF

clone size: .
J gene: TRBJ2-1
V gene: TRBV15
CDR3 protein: CATSRGGRGVYNEQFF

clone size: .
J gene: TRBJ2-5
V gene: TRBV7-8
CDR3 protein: CASSLPLGVGETQYF

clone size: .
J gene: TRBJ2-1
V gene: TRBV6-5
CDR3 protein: CASSTLGEQFF

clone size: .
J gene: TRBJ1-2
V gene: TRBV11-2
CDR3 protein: CASSLPTGSGYGYTF

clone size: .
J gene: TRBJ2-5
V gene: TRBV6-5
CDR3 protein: CASSYSIRTQETQYF

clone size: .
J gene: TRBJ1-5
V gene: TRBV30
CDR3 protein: CAWSQDWVQPQHF

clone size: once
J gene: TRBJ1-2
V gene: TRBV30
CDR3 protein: CAWSLGTGGNGYTF

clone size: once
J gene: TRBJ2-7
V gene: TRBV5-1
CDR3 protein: CASSSGRQNYEQYF

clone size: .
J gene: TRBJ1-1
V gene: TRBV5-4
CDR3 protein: CASSLDWGMGADTEAFF

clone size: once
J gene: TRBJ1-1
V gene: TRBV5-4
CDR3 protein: CASSLERGSAEAFF

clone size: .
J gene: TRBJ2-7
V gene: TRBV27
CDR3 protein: CASSLLGQGVGYVCDEQYF

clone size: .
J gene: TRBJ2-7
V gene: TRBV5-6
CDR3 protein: CASSLDRTGGSYEQYF

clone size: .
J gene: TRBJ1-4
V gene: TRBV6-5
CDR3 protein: CASTGALGEKLFF

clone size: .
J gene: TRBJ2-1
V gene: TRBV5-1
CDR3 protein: CASSLAAGAYNEQFF

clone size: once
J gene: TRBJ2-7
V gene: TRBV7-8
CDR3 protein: CASSPARTGRPWEQYF

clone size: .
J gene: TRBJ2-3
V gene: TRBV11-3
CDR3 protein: CASSRPGTGVTDTQYF

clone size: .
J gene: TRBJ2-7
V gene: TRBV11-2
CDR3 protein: CASSLEWQGIIEQYF

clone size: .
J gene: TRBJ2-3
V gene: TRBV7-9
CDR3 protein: CASSFSTGPDTQYF

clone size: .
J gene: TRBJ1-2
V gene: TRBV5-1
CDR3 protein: CASSEGDRIYGYTF

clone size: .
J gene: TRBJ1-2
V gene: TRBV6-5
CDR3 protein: CASKPGHYYGYTF

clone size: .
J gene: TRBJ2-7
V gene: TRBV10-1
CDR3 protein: CASGTSGTGSYEQYF